This passage covers 24 T cell receptor beta chains from one sample sequenced in a study of blood T cell repertoires in COVID-19. TCRdb keeps only in-frame clones here, not all; method: immunoSEQ multiplex PCR. The sample records about 250,000 clones, around 90% being singletons. The specimen was PBMCs or T cells enriched from blood (not recorded which). The receptors were sampled from a young woman who had recovered from COVID-19.

The chain links TRBV10-3 to TRBJ1-5, with D tentatively TRBD1 (5 bases). Germline V CDR1 and CDR2: ENHRY, SYGVKD. The CDR3 totals 14 residues. V was pared by 10 bases and J by 5 bases, with 18 bases between. CDR3 bases: TGTGCCACCGGGCCCCAGGGCGGTCATCAGCCCCAGCATTTT. Translating it yields CATGPQGGHQPQHF.

This chain links TRBV7-3 with TRBJ2-3; TRBD2 is a possible D gene (5 bases). The CDR3 runs to 15 residues. Germline-derived CDR1 and CDR2 are SGHTA and FQGTGA. V was trimmed by 0 bases and J by 1 base, leaving 8 bases between them. The CDR3 region is CASSLTGVGTDTQYF. CDR3 bases: TGTGCCAGCAGCTTAACGGGAGTTGGCACAGATACGCAGTATTTT.

The chain is built from TRBV25-1 and TRBJ1-2; D ambiguous. Germline values: CDR1 MGHDK, CDR2 SYGVNS. Trimming removed 5 bases at V and 3 bases at J, with 7 bases between. This CDR3 spans 12 amino acids. CDR3 protein: CASSYQDYGYTF. DNA for the CDR3: TGTGCCAGCAGTTATCAGGACTATGGCTACACCTTC.

The V call is TRBV28, the J call TRBJ2-7; 8 positions match TRBD1. Trimming removed 5 bases from V and 0 bases from J; junction bases left unmatched: 6. Germline loops: CDR1 MDHEN, CDR2 SYDVKM. The CDR3 is 15 residues long. CDR3 nucleotides: TGTGCCAGCAGTCCGATGGACAGGGACTCCTACGAGCAGTACTTC. This translates into CASSPMDRDSYEQYF.

The genes are TRBV10-3 and TRBJ1-2, with D unclear. CDR3 size: 13 residues. The germline CDR1 and CDR2 sequences are ENHRY and SYGVKD. Trimming took 5 bases from V and 7 from J, leaving 14 bases between them. Written as DNA, the CDR3 is TGTGCCATCAGTCAACACGGGGATAGTGGCTACACCTTC. The encoded protein is CAISQHGDSGYTF.

This rearrangement joins TRBV12-3 or TRBV12-4 to TRBJ1-4; the D is unclear. The CDR3 spans 13 residues. V was shortened by 3 bases and J by 8 bases, with 10 bases between the two germline ends. The CDR3 DNA sequence: TGTGCCAGCAGTTTTATGGGTAGCGAAAAACTGTTTTTT. Protein sequence: CASSFMGSEKLFF.

The chain employs TRBV28 and TRBJ2-1; D ambiguous. This CDR3 has 15 residues. The germline gives CDR1 MDHEN, CDR2 SYDVKM. V gave up 0 bases and J gave up 8 bases, with 14 bases separating them. CDR3 sequence reads: CASSLWGRRVDEQFF. The CDR3 DNA sequence: TGTGCCAGCAGTTTATGGGGTCGGAGAGTCGATGAGCAGTTCTTC. Full variable domain (rest looked up from reference TRBV28 and TRBJ2-1): DVKVTQSSRYLVKRTGEKVFLECVQDMDHENMFWYRQDPGLGLRLIYFSYDVKMKEKGDIPEGYSVSREKKERFSLILESASTNQTSMYLCASSLWGRRVDEQFFGPGTRLTVL.

Only one count was recorded for this clone. Germline and junction disagree at one end, which may indicate a read error. The chain carries TRBV6-2 or TRBV6-3 and TRBJ2-3; perhaps TRBD2 as D (5 bases). The CDR3 is made up of 14 amino acids. Germline V CDR1 and CDR2: MNHEY, SVGEGT. Written as DNA, the CDR3 is TGTGCCAGCAGTCCAACTTTTACTAGTCCCACGTCCTTTTTT. This gives the protein CASSPTFTSPTSFF.

The chain joins TRBV7-8 to TRBJ1-5, with a tentative D call TRBD1 (6 bases). Deletions cut 2 bases from V and 2 bases from J, with 16 bases between. Germline loops: CDR1 SGHVS, CDR2 FQNEAQ. CDR3 length equals 17 residues. The CDR3 region is CASSLSGGGAGNQPQHF. The CDR3 bases are TGTGCCAGCAGCTTATCTGGCGGGGGGGCGGGCAATCAGCCCCAGCATTTT.

CDR3 coding DNA: TGTGCCAGCAGCCTATCATATAACTATGGCTACACCTTC. Encoded protein: CASSLSYNYGYTF. This sequence joins TRBV7-2 and TRBJ1-2; D call uncertain. The length of the CDR3 is 13 residues. Trimming shortened V by 5 bases and J by 1 base, and 8 bases separated the two germline ends. From germline, CDR1 is SGHTA and CDR2 FQGNSA.

The rearrangement uses TRBV9 and TRBJ1-6; maybe TRBD1 (6 bases). This CDR3 is built from 16 residues. The V end was cut by 3 bases, the J end by 7 bases, with 17 bases between. The germline CDR1 and CDR2 sequences are SGDLS and YYNGEE. The DNA of the CDR3 is TGTGCCAGCAGCGCCTACCAGGGACAAGCGAATTCACCCCTCCACTTT. It is translated as CASSAYQGQANSPLHF.

The rearrangement uses TRBV28 and TRBJ2-7, with D unresolved. The V gene lost 6 bases and the J gene lost 0 bases, with 6 bases spanning the gap. The V gene's germline CDR1 is MDHEN and CDR2 SYDVKM. This CDR3 contains 12 residues. DNA for the CDR3: TGTGCCAGCAGATCCGGCTCCTACGAGCAGTACTTC. Translation gives CASRSGSYEQYF.

The chain combines TRBV15 with TRBJ1-2, with TRBD1 identical over 9 bases. V was clipped by 6 bases and J by 7 bases; unmatched bases: 12. There are 15 residues in the CDR3. Germline values: CDR1 LNHNV, CDR2 YYDKDF (reference sequence). The CDR3 is CATRRTGEVFGGYTF. The CDR3 DNA sequence: TGTGCCACCAGGAGGACAGGGGAGGTGTTCGGTGGCTACACCTTC.

The rearrangement uses TRBV6-5 and TRBJ1-1; 8 nucleotides agree with TRBD1. Trimming removed 8 bases from V and 11 bases from J; junction bases left unmatched: 19. The CDR3 extends over 15 amino acids. Looked up from germline, CDR1 is MNHEY and CDR2 is SVGAGI. The CDR3 nucleotides read TGTGCCAGCTCCGGGATGAACAGGGGGACTCATGTGGCTTTCTTT. This codes for CASSGMNRGTHVAFF.

The chain uses TRBV7-2 and TRBJ2-3; 11 bases are shared with TRBD2. The junction had 2 bases not matched to a gene; V was cut back by 3 bases and J by 6 bases. Germline V gene data show CDR1 as SGHTA and CDR2 as FQGNSA. This CDR3 is built from 14 residues. CDR3 DNA sequence: TGTGCCAGCAGCTTGACTAGCGGGGAGGATACGCAGTATTTT. Its translation is CASSLTSGEDTQYF.

V and J are TRBV7-9 and TRBJ1-2, with TRBD1 as a possible D gene (5 bases). Germline V CDR1 and CDR2: SEHNR, FQNEAQ (reference sequence). V lost 6 bases to trimming and J lost 3 bases, with 14 bases between them. The CDR3 spans 14 residues. The CDR3 reads CASSPPGRDYGYTF. The CDR3 nucleotides read TGTGCCAGCAGTCCCCCAGGGAGGGACTATGGCTACACCTTC.

V and J are TRBV7-8 and TRBJ2-7; 11 bases agree with TRBD1. The CDR3 loop spans 15 amino acids. With V trimmed by 5 bases and J by 7 bases, 10 bases remained unmatched. Per germline, CDR1 SGHVS and CDR2 FQNEAQ. This CDR3 is CASSPSGQGAREQYF. The CDR3 coding sequence is TGTGCCAGCAGCCCGAGTGGACAGGGGGCGAGAGAGCAGTACTTC.

J is TRBJ2-2 and V is TRBV5-4; TRBD1 agrees at 9 bases. This CDR3 comprises 14 residues. Germline assignment: CDR1 SGHNT and CDR2 YYREEE (reference sequence). The V and J ends lost 4 bases and 7 bases, in that order; junction bases with no gene match: 5. CDR3 sequence: CASSGQGPDGELFF. The CDR3 DNA follows: TGTGCCAGCAGCGGACAGGGGCCGGACGGGGAGCTGTTTTTT. Full variable domain (outside the CDR3, taken from reference TRBV5-4 and TRBJ2-2): ETGVTQSPTHLIKTRGQQVTLRCSSQSGHNTVSWYQQALGQGPQFIFQYYREEENGRGNFPPRFSGLQFPNYSSELNVNALELDDSALYLCASSGQGPDGELFFGEGSRLTVL.

This sequence joins TRBV28 and TRBJ1-1, with 10 bases aligning to TRBD1. Germline V gives CDR1 MDHEN, CDR2 SYDVKM. This CDR3 is 17 amino acids long. J was trimmed by 5 bases and V by 5 bases; bases with no gene match: 14. CDR3 sequence reads: CASSPRDRGEVGTEAFF. CDR3 DNA: TGTGCCAGCAGTCCACGGGACAGGGGAGAAGTGGGTACTGAAGCTTTCTTT.

V and J are TRBV6-2 or TRBV6-3 and TRBJ2-5; perhaps TRBD2 as D (5 bases). There are 15 residues in the CDR3. CDR1 and CDR2 (germline): MNHEY, SVGEGT. Trimming shortened V by 2 bases and J by 4 bases, and 14 bases separated the two germline ends. The CDR3 region has the DNA TGTGCCAGCAGTTACGCGACCCGGACTGGAGAGACCCAGTACTTC. This translates into CASSYATRTGETQYF.

The chain carries TRBV5-1 and TRBJ1-3; unclear D gene. The CDR3 loop spans 14 amino acids. Trimming removed 2 bases from V and 6 bases from J, with 12 bases in between. CDR1 is SGHRS, CDR2 YFSETQ, per germline. In DNA form, the CDR3 reads TGCGCCAGCAGCTTTAACGGGGAGACAAACACCATATATTTT. This encodes CASSFNGETNTIYF.

J is TRBJ1-6 and V is TRBV19; perhaps TRBD1 as D (5 bases). The CDR3 is made up of 15 amino acids. Deletions cut 9 bases from V and 8 bases from J, with 20 bases between. Looked up from germline, CDR1 is LNHDA and CDR2 is SQIVND (reference sequence). CDR3: CARSHRQGGDSPLHF. The DNA for the CDR3 is TGTGCCAGGTCTCACCGGCAGGGAGGAGATTCACCCCTCCACTTT.

The chain employs TRBV12-5 and TRBJ2-1; D remains unclear. The CDR3 spans 13 residues. Per the germline V gene, CDR1 is LGHNT and CDR2 is FRNRAP. Trimming took 0 bases from V and 4 from J, leaving 4 bases between them. CDR3 in amino acids: CASGLVLYNEQFF. CDR3 sequence (DNA): TGTGCTAGTGGTTTGGTCCTTTACAATGAGCAGTTCTTC.

The chain recombines TRBV21-1 with TRBJ2-7; TRBD2 is the table's D call and was not checked against the DNA. TRBV21-1 is marked as a pseudogene. The CDR3 covers 14 residues. CDR3 DNA sequence: TGTGCCAGCCCTCCTAGCGGGGGTACCTACGAGCAGTACTTC. Encoded protein: CASPPSGGTYEQYF.